This TCR beta chain is from a study of CD8 T cells in ankylosing spondylitis. Study-level findings and limits: CD8+ by phenotype, disease-linked clones were relatively rare in peripheral blood. There was reportedly significant enrichment of clones that were disease-linked in matched ankylosing spondylitis synovial fluid.

From germline, CDR1 is SGHRS and CDR2 YFSETQ. The CDR3 has 14 amino acids. The trim removed 4 bases at V and 1 base at J, leaving 4 bases unmatched. Via MiXCR, TCRdb re-called the 5' RACE reads, giving one row per CDR3 protein. Here the sample spans about 350,000 distinct CDR3 sequences, about 20% being singletons. This clonotype was recorded at least ten times. Antigen specificity is unknown. The chain is built from TRBV5-1 and TRBJ1-1; 7 bases fit TRBD1. Sequences were obtained from blood, either unsorted or a sorted T cell fraction (not recorded which). This TCR came from a male donor with ankylosing spondylitis or in good health (not recorded which). CDR3 sequence reads: CASSTRGANTEAFF. The CDR3, as DNA: TGCGCCAGCAGCACCAGGGGGGCGAACACTGAAGCTTTCTTT.